This passage covers 21 T cell receptor beta chains from one sample sequenced in a study of blood T cell repertoires in COVID-19. Produced via immunoSEQ multiplex PCR; TCRdb's table is partial and in-frame only. The profile shows a few hundred thousand clones, more than 70% of them singletons. The sample was peripheral blood. These receptors all come from a man aged 45 to 65 with COVID-19, enrolled during active disease.

CDR3 DNA sequence: TGTGCCAGCTCACCAGACAAGATACAAGAGACCCAGTACTTC. Translating it yields CASSPDKIQETQYF. This rearrangement joins TRBV18 to TRBJ2-5; no clear D. Per the germline V gene, CDR1 is KGHSH and CDR2 is LQKENI. This CDR3 region has 14 residues. The germline V and J ends were trimmed by 2 bases and 2 bases, with 9 bases remaining between them.

V gene TRBV7-6 combines with J gene TRBJ2-7; D possibly corresponds to TRBD2 (6 bases). The ends were cut back, 5 bases at V and 3 bases at J, with 20 bases in the middle. Germline V lookup: CDR1 SGHVS, CDR2 FNYEAQ. This CDR3 is built from 16 residues. The CDR3 loop is CASSPGDWGGDYEQYF. The CDR3 DNA reads as TGTGCCAGCAGCCCGGGGGATTGGGGAGGCGACTACGAGCAGTACTTC.

The V gene is TRBV7-9, the J gene TRBJ1-5, with a possible D match to TRBD1 (5 bases). This CDR3 has 18 amino acids. Germline assignment: CDR1 SEHNR and CDR2 FQNEAQ (reference sequence). The germline V and J ends were trimmed by 0 bases and 5 bases, with 20 bases remaining between them. DNA of the CDR3: TGTGCCAGCAGCTTAGCGAGACCTGGACAAGGAAGGGATCAGCCCCAGCATTTT. It is translated as CASSLARPGQGRDQPQHF.

The CDR3 bases are TGTGCCAGCAGCTTAGATCGGGGGGACAGGCTATACGAGCAGTACTTC. Translating gives CASSLDRGDRLYEQYF. This chain joins TRBV7-2 and TRBJ2-7; D is perhaps TRBD1 (8 bases). Trimming stripped 1 base from V and 4 bases from J, with 17 bases between. The CDR3 totals 16 residues. CDR1 is SGHTA and CDR2 is FQGNSA in the germline V gene.

The rearrangement joins TRBV5-4 to TRBJ1-2; the match to TRBD1 covers 7 bases. From germline, CDR1 is SGHNT and CDR2 YYREEE (reference sequence). After removal of 4 bases from V and 4 bases from J, the junction contained 7 bases not matched to a gene. This CDR3 spans 14 amino acids. DNA of the CDR3: TGTGCCAGCAGCCATACGGACAGGCCCTATGGCTACACCTTC. This encodes CASSHTDRPYGYTF.

The chain joins TRBV5-6 to TRBJ2-7, with D uncertain. The CDR3 consists of 13 residues. V was trimmed by 2 bases and J by 3 bases, leaving 9 bases between them. Germline V CDR1 and CDR2: SGHDT, YYEEEE. The CDR3 spells CASSFQAGYEQYF. The CDR3 DNA follows: TGTGCCAGCAGCTTCCAGGCCGGCTACGAGCAGTACTTC.

The genes are TRBV19 and TRBJ1-2; tentative D call: TRBD1 (6 bases). Germline-derived CDR1 and CDR2 are LNHDA and SQIVND (reference sequence). The CDR3 sequence is 13 residues long. V was pared by 3 bases and J by 2 bases, with 7 bases between. This chain's CDR3 is CASSMDRNYGYTF. CDR3 nucleotides: TGTGCCAGTAGTATGGACAGAAACTATGGCTACACCTTC. Using reference TRBV19 and TRBJ1-2 for the parts outside the CDR3, the full variable domain is DGGITQSPKYLFRKEGQNVTLSCEQNLNHDAMYWYRQDPGQGLRLIYYSQIVNDFQKGDIAEGYSVSREKKESFPLTVTSAQKNPTAFYLCASSMDRNYGYTFGSGTRLTVV.

This chain links TRBV30 with TRBJ2-7, with 9 bases lining up with TRBD1. CDR3 length: 13 residues. Germline assignment: CDR1 GTSNPN and CDR2 SVGIG (reference sequence). Trimming removed 0 bases from V and 4 bases from J; junction bases left unmatched: 1. The CDR3 nucleotides read TGTGCCTGGAGTGTCGGACAGGGGTACGAGCAGTACTTC. Residues: CAWSVGQGYEQYF.

The rearrangement joins TRBV2 to TRBJ1-1; possibly TRBD1 for D (6 bases). The CDR3 totals 15 residues. Trimming cost V 6 bases and J 3 bases, with 17 bases left between them. From germline, CDR1 is SNHLY and CDR2 FYNNEI. CDR3: CASRYEQGFDTEAFF. CDR3 DNA sequence: TGTGCCAGCAGATACGAACAGGGATTCGACACTGAAGCTTTCTTT.

The rearrangement uses TRBV5-4 and TRBJ2-2; D is perhaps TRBD1 (7 bases). V was trimmed by 1 base and J by 0 bases, leaving 22 bases between them. The CDR3 is made up of 20 amino acids. CDR1 SGHNT and CDR2 YYREEE come from the germline V gene (reference sequence). The CDR3 sequence is CASSLRQGPGRGPNTGELFF. The CDR3 nucleotides read TGTGCCAGCAGCTTGCGACAGGGCCCTGGGCGGGGCCCGAACACCGGGGAGCTGTTTTTT.

This clone was detected only once. The chain is built from TRBV5-6 and TRBJ2-3, with 7 bases aligning to TRBD1. The CDR3 has 17 amino acids. V lost 0 bases to trimming and J lost 4 bases; unmatched junction nucleotides: 11. Per the germline V gene, CDR1 is SGHDT and CDR2 is YYEEEE. This chain's CDR3 is CASSLGLGQSGADTQYF. DNA for the CDR3: TGTGCCAGCAGCTTGGGCCTGGGACAGTCCGGGGCAGATACGCAGTATTTT. Full variable domain (missing parts from reference TRBV5-6 and TRBJ2-3): DAGVTQSPTHLIKTRGQQVTLRCSPKSGHDTVSWYQQALGQGPQFIFQYYEEEERQRGNFPDRFSGHQFPNYSSELNVNALLLGDSALYLCASSLGLGQSGADTQYFGPGTRLTVL.

The sample holds one count of this clone. The chain links TRBV21-1 to TRBJ2-7; the DNA was not used to check the table's D call, TRBD2. TRBV21-1 is described as a pseudogene. This CDR3 has 15 amino acids. DNA of the CDR3: TGTGCCAGCAGCAAAGTTGGCGGGATATCATACGAGCAGTACTTC. As protein: CASSKVGGISYEQYF.

CDR3 sequence reads: CASRKGARTEAFF. The CDR3 DNA reads as TGTGCCAGCAGAAAGGGAGCTCGGACTGAAGCTTTCTTT. This chain joins TRBV12-3 or TRBV12-4 and TRBJ1-1; D call uncertain. The CDR3 is 13 residues long. V lost 6 bases to trimming and J lost 5 bases, with 13 bases between them.

This clone is termed medium-sized (0.01 to 0.1%). The rearrangement joins TRBV13 to TRBJ2-2, with unresolved D. CDR1 is PRHDT and CDR2 is FYEKMQ in the germline V gene (reference sequence). Deletions cut 1 base from V and 5 bases from J, with 8 bases between. CDR3 length equals 14 residues. CDR3 coding DNA: TGTGCCAGCAGCTTAGATCCCAAAACCGGGGAGCTGTTTTTT. Translation gives CASSLDPKTGELFF.

Turning to this clone: The junction does not match germline at one end; this may be a read error. The CDR3 DNA follows: TGTGCTAGCAGCTTTGGGCCCGTACAAGAGACCCAGTACTTC. It is translated as CASSFGPVQETQYF. The V call is TRBV7-7, the J call TRBJ2-5, with no clear D. Germline values: CDR1 SSHAT, CDR2 FNYEAQ (reference sequence). CDR3 size: 14 residues.

As DNA, the CDR3 is TGCGCCAGCAGTGTATCGGCGGCGGGAGTCTACAATGAGCAGTTCTTC. It yields the protein CASSVSAAGVYNEQFF. The chain joins TRBV10-1 to TRBJ2-1, with 7 bases identical to TRBD2. Germline-derived CDR1 and CDR2 are WNHNN and SYGVQD (reference sequence). Germline trimming cut 4 bases from V and 3 bases from J; bases unmatched to any gene: 9. There are 16 residues in the CDR3.

The chain joins TRBV5-4 to TRBJ2-1, with 8 nucleotides matching TRBD2. The CDR3 is made up of 15 amino acids. J gave up 4 bases and V 9 bases, and 12 bases lay outside the gene matches. Germline loops: CDR1 SGHNT, CDR2 YYREEE (reference sequence). The CDR3 bases are TGTGCCACCGAGGGTGGGGCGGGAGGATACAATGAGCAGTTCTTC. Its protein is CATEGGAGGYNEQFF. Full variable domain (remainder filled in from reference TRBV5-4 and TRBJ2-1): ETGVTQSPTHLIKTRGQQVTLRCSSQSGHNTVSWYQQALGQGPQFIFQYYREEENGRGNFPPRFSGLQFPNYSSELNVNALELDDSALYLCATEGGAGGYNEQFFGPGTRLTVL.

This chain uses TRBV7-3 with TRBJ1-6; D is unclear. V was cut by 9 bases and J by 0 bases, with 9 bases left in between. CDR3 length equals 14 residues. Per germline, CDR1 SGHTA and CDR2 FQGTGA. CDR3 sequence: CASRVSSYNSPLHF. In nucleotides, the CDR3 is TGTGCCAGTCGGGTAAGCTCCTATAATTCACCCCTCCACTTT.

There are a few counts of this clone. This chain uses TRBV19 with TRBJ2-1; a possible D gene is TRBD1 (5 bases). V was clipped by 3 bases and J by 2 bases, with 14 bases between them. The V gene's germline CDR1 is LNHDA and CDR2 SQIVND (reference sequence). There are 16 residues in the CDR3. As DNA, the CDR3 is TGTGCCAGTAGTATCGAATCAGGGTACCCCTACAATGAGCAGTTCTTC. Translating gives CASSIESGYPYNEQFF.

V gene TRBV18 combines with J gene TRBJ2-3; TRBD1 aligns across 7 bases. After removal of 1 base from V and 0 bases from J, the junction contained 7 bases not matched to a gene. Germline lookup yields CDR1 KGHSH and CDR2 LQKENI. The CDR3 has 17 residues. The DNA for the CDR3 is TGTGCCAGCTCACCACAAGAACAGGGGCTTAGCACAGATACGCAGTATTTT. This gives the protein CASSPQEQGLSTDTQYF.

The V and J genes are TRBV5-1 and TRBJ1-4; 8 positions agree with TRBD1. Germline V CDR1 and CDR2: SGHRS, YFSETQ. V trimming: 4 bases; J trimming: 8 bases; junction bases outside the gene matches: 4. CDR3 size: 13 residues. The CDR3 reads CASSTRQGEKLFF. For the CDR3, the DNA is TGCGCCAGCAGCACCCGACAGGGGGAAAAACTGTTTTTT. Variable domain in full (rest from reference TRBV5-1 and TRBJ1-4): KAGVTQTPRYLIKTRGQQVTLSCSPISGHRSVSWYQQTPGQGLQFLFEYFSETQRNKGNFPGRFSGRQFSNSRSEMNVSTLELGDSALYLCASSTRQGEKLFFGSGTQLSVL.